A single TCR beta chain is shown here with its context. Its antigen remains unidentified. Per-base qualities were not stored, and no clone one base away is much larger. The sample's time point label, in plain terms: baseline before first vaccination. Vaccinee samples came from UK trials COV001 and COV002, including a single-blind randomized controlled phase 2/3 trial of AZD1222 (ChAdOx1 nCoV-19) in healthy adults. For TCRbeta chain sequencing, PBMC samples were collected from trial participants at day 0 and at day 28 after the second dose. The data are from a study of T cell responses to AZD1222 COVID-19 vaccine listed by TCRdb under 2021. For the study in its entirety: AZD1222 recipients given second doses at about 4 weeks or at about 12 weeks were pooled, since spike-specific TCR depth and breadth were not found to differ between the two schedules. A total of 240 or so trial participants underwent TCR sequencing, of whom some 200 had received two doses of AZD1222 and 26 had received two doses of the MenACWY control vaccine. Trial participants were enrolled by age into 18-55, 56-69 and 70-plus year subgroups, with 148, 28 and 57 TCR-sequenced participants respectively.

What the study reported, not specific to this receptor: After two AZD1222 doses, both the breadth and the depth of spike-specific TCRs were significantly higher than at day 0 and than in MenACWY recipients. Participants were mostly white British, with more females than males. The authors suggested clonal diversity may have been underestimated. Conclusions about previously exposed vaccinees were limited because only a handful of AZD1222 recipients were SARS-CoV-2 seropositive at baseline. Epitopes outside the regions mutated in the B.1.351 and B.1.1.7 variants were reportedly recognized by nearly half of the unique spike-specific TCRs. The vaccine-associated CD4 TCRs covered the entire spike protein, and the dominant responses fell in regions 160-218 and 743-854. The 56-69-year group was small, and its depth increase did not reach significance, likely because of low power. Because no day 14 peak-response samples were available, repertoires were characterized only after the peak T cell response.

CDR1 is given as SGHVS and CDR2 as FQNEAQ, both from the germline V gene. Unmatched junction bases come to 9, with V trimmed by 5 bases and J by 4 bases. The CDR3 numbers 16 residues from cysteine through phenylalanine. Of all the DNA, just the CDR3 is kept, 48 bases in frame from base 1. The CDR3 regions of human TCRbeta chains were analyzed by immunosequencing. The study's processing was this. TCRs in the repertoires were compared against a reference library of SARS-CoV-2-specific TCRs that had been generated with the MIRA antigen-specificity platform. Breadth was defined as the fraction of unique TCRs that were SARS-CoV-2-associated. Depth was defined as the fraction of total T cells that were SARS-CoV-2-associated. Using the MIRA data, every spike-specific TCR was mapped to the spike region that the TCR reacted to and assigned to either a CD4 or a CD8 class. Log10-transformed breadth and depth values were compared by one-way ANOVA with Sidak's multiple comparisons tests. TCRdb limited this immuneACCESS table to in-frame rearrangements with V and J called. A share of clones is missing; checked studies link under half to unresolved V genes, and the rest is unexplained. V, J and clone size derive from that table, while D and trimming were established from the DNA sequence. Across this sample there are about 140,000 clones, with approximately 86% seen only once. Jointly, the top ten make up approximately 3.4% of the sample.

The sample consisted of peripheral blood, taken on day 0 of AZD1222 vaccination. This TCR was recovered from an adult in good health. The chain employs TRBV7-8 and TRBJ2-1, with TRBD2 identical over 9 junction bases. The CDR3 protein sequence reads: CASSQQTSGLYNEQFF. Read as DNA, the sequence is TGTGCCAGCAGCCAACAAACTAGCGGGCTTTACAATGAGCAGTTCTTC.